These T cell receptor beta chains were read from a single sample in a study of Ad26.COV2.S vaccination and SARS-CoV-2 variants. Generated by immunoSEQ multiplex PCR, the TCRdb table keeps only in-frame clones and is missing some. The sample holds over 400,000 clones, roughly nine tenths seen once. This material consisted of peripheral blood, taken in a trial of Ad26.COV2.S vaccine versus placebo. The receptors stem from a person between 18 and 65 years old who received the Ad26.COV2.S COVID-19 vaccine or a placebo. Each CDR3 is given with its conserved first and last residue. D genes are given only for firm matches.

v_gene	j_gene	d_gene	CDR3nt	CDR3aa
TRBV5-4	TRBJ2-5	-	TGTGCCAGCAGCTTGGCAGAGACCCAGTACTTC	CASSLAETQYF
TRBV4-1	TRBJ1-4	TRBD1	TGCGCCAGCAGCCTGACAGGGACGAGAAAACTGTTTTTT	CASSLTGTRKLFF
TRBV28	TRBJ1-3	-	TGTGCCAGCAGTAGTCCGGGCCACTCTGGAAACACCATATATTTT	CASSSPGHSGNTIYF
TRBV5-1	TRBJ2-1	TRBD1	TGCGCCAGCAAACTCGGGACAGGGAACTACAATGAGCAGTTCTTC	CASKLGTGNYNEQFF
TRBV5-4	TRBJ2-1	-	TGTGCCAGCAGCTTGGGAGGAACGGATGACAATGAGCAGTTCTTC	CASSLGGTDDNEQFF
TRBV7-2	TRBJ2-1	-	TGTGCCAGCAGTCTGGAGGGGGCTAACTCCTACAATGAGCAGTTCTTC	CASSLEGANSYNEQFF
TRBV5-5	TRBJ1-2	TRBD1	TGTGCCAGCAGCTTGCCGGACAGGGAGTCGCGTGGCTACACCTTC	CASSLPDRESRGYTF
TRBV7-2	TRBJ1-2	-	TGTGCCAGCAGCTTATCTGGTCCTTATGGCTACACCTTT	CASSLSGPYGYTF
TRBV18	TRBJ1-2	-	TGTGCCAGCTCACCATCGGACAGCTATGGCTACACCTTC	CASSPSDSYGYTF
TRBV6-5	TRBJ1-1	TRBD1	TGTGCCAGCAGTTACCGAGGACAGGGTCTGGGCACTGAAGCTTTCTTT	CASSYRGQGLGTEAFF
TRBV3-1/TRBV3-2	TRBJ2-7	TRBD2	TGTGCCAGCAGCCAAGAGGGGATGGGACTAGATGTTTCCTACGAGCAGTACTTC	CASSQEGMGLDVSYEQYF
TRBV2	TRBJ1-6	-	TGTGCCAGCATAGGGATTAATTCACCCCTCCACTTT	CASIGINSPLHF
TRBV19	TRBJ2-5	-	TGTGCCAGTAGTATTACCGGGACCCAAGAGACCCAGTACTTC	CASSITGTQETQYF
TRBV19	TRBJ1-1	TRBD1	TGTGCCAGTAGTACACAGGGGGCTGGGGCTGAAGCTTTCTTT	CASSTQGAGAEAFF